The rows below give T cell receptor beta chains drawn from one sample of a study of T-cell reconstitution after alpha-beta-depleted transplantation in children. TCRdb re-analysed the PCR reads in MiXCR, keeping a single row per CDR3 protein. The table records about 280,000 distinct CDR3 sequences, approximately 10% of them present only once. The sequences come from peripheral blood, collected 180 days after TCRalphabeta/CD19-depleted stem cell transplant. These receptors all stem from a male patient aged 2 to 9 who had a stem cell transplant for chronic granulomatous disease, so the T cells may come from the graft donor. Each CDR3 is given with its conserved first and last residue. Fields, in order: V gene, J gene, clone size, D gene, CDR3 DNA, CDR3 protein. D genes are given only for firm matches. Size is omitted from some rows. Given values are once, few, many or a class for expanded clones.

TRBV5-1	TRBJ2-1	many	TRBD2	TGCGCCAGCAGCTTTTTGGCGGGAGGGAATAATGAGCAGTTCTTC	CASSFLAGGNNEQFF
TRBV6-1	TRBJ2-1	few	TRBD2	TGTGCCAGCAGTCAGACCCTGACTAGCGGGAGGGAAGGTGAGCAGTTCTTC	CASSQTLTSGREGEQFF
TRBV2	TRBJ2-1	.	TRBD2	TGTGCCAGCAGCACTAGCGGGATCGTTGAGCAGTTCTTC	CASSTSGIVEQFF
TRBV5-8	TRBJ1-2	many	.	TGTGCCAGCAGGAATATCGGACGGGCGGGCTACACCTTC	CASRNIGRAGYTF
TRBV18	TRBJ2-7	few	TRBD2	TGTGCCAGCTCACTGACTAGCGAGTACGAGCAGTACTTC	CASSLTSEYEQYF
TRBV7-2	TRBJ1-5	many	TRBD1	TGTGCCAGCAGCTTACAGGGTGACAGGGGTCAGCCCCAGCATTTT	CASSLQGDRGQPQHF
TRBV20-1	TRBJ2-6	many	.	TGCAGTGCTGAAGGACAACTCTCTGGGGCCAACGTCCTGACTTTC	CSAEGQLSGANVLTF
TRBV10-3	TRBJ2-5	many	TRBD2	TGTGCCATCAGGACTAGCGCCCTGGCCCAGTACTTC	CAIRTSALAQYF
TRBV11-1	TRBJ2-7	many	TRBD2	TGTGCCAGCAGCTGGACTAGCGGGAGGTACGAGCAGTACTTC	CASSWTSGRYEQYF
TRBV11-1	TRBJ2-6	.	.	TGTGCCAGCAGCTTACTTCAGGGCCTAATCTCTGGGGCCAACGTCCTGACTTTC	CASSLLQGLISGANVLTF
TRBV6-2/TRBV6-3	TRBJ1-5	many	.	TGTGCCAGCAGTAAGAGGACCGGGACTCAGCCCCAGCATTTT	CASSKRTGTQPQHF
TRBV12-3/TRBV12-4	TRBJ1-6	many	TRBD1	TGTGCCAGCAGTATCCTGACAGGGGGTAATTCACCCCTCCACTTT	CASSILTGGNSPLHF
TRBV10-3	TRBJ1-1	many	.	TGTGCCATCAGTGATATGGGGGCTGAGGACACTGAAGCTTTCTTT	CAISDMGAEDTEAFF
TRBV7-3	TRBJ2-1	many	.	TGTGCCAGCAGCTTTCGTGGGAGTGGTGAGCAGTTCTTC	CASSFRGSGEQFF
TRBV19	TRBJ1-1	.	.	TGTGCCAGTAGTATATCCGGACAGATCATGAACACTGAAGCTTTCTTT	CASSISGQIMNTEAFF
TRBV28	TRBJ2-3	many	.	TGTGCCAGCAGCCTTTTAGCCCCCCGGGGGCCTCGCACAGATACGCAGTATTTT	CASSLLAPRGPRTDTQYF
TRBV29-1	TRBJ2-3	many	.	TGCAGCGTTGAATCTCAGGGTGACACAGATACGCAGTATTTT	CSVESQGDTDTQYF
TRBV5-1	TRBJ2-3	many	TRBD2	TGCGCCAGCAGCTTTTCCTCCGGGACTAGTTCGCATACGCAGTATTTT	CASSFSSGTSSHTQYF
TRBV4-3	TRBJ2-6	many	.	TGCGCCAGCAGCCAAGAGACACTTGGCCTCTCTGGGGCCAACGTCCTGACTTTC	CASSQETLGLSGANVLTF
TRBV20-1	TRBJ1-1	many	.	TGCAGTGCTCTTGAAAACACTGAAGCTTTCTTT	CSALENTEAFF
TRBV2	TRBJ2-2	.	TRBD2	TGTGCCAGCAGACGGGAGGGCCGTAACACCGGGGAGCTGTTTTTT	CASRREGRNTGELFF
TRBV21-1	TRBJ2-4	many	.	TGTGCCAGCAGCAAGACAGGGGTCACCAACCTTCTAGCCAAAAACATTCAGTACTTC	CASSKTGVTNLLAKNIQYF
TRBV5-1	TRBJ2-3	many	.	TGCGCCAGCAGCTTGGATGGTCTAGATACGCAGTATTTT	CASSLDGLDTQYF
TRBV2	TRBJ2-7	.	TRBD1	TGTGCCAGCAGTGAAGACAGGGGAAACTCCTACGAGCAGTACTTC	CASSEDRGNSYEQYF
TRBV7-2	TRBJ2-2	many	TRBD2	TGTGCCAGCAGCCCCAGGGGCGGACTAGCGGGTAACACCGGGGAGCTGTTTTTT	CASSPRGGLAGNTGELFF
TRBV3-1	TRBJ2-1	many	.	TGTGCCAGCAGCCAAGATTCACCCCTGGGGCAGTTCTTC	CASSQDSPLGQFF
TRBV29-1	TRBJ2-3	many	TRBD1	TGCAGCGTACCGGGACAGTACACAGATACGCAGTATTTT	CSVPGQYTDTQYF
TRBV10-3	TRBJ2-1	many	.	TGTGCCATCGGGGGAGGAGGGGGGGAGGGATGGTACAATGAGCAGTTCTTC	CAIGGGGGEGWYNEQFF
TRBV5-1	TRBJ2-5	many	.	TGCGCCAGCAGCTTGGCGGGAAAAACTCAAGAGACCCAGTACTTC	CASSLAGKTQETQYF
TRBV10-3	TRBJ2-5	many	TRBD1	TGTGCCATCATGGCGGCAGGGGGCGCGAAGACCCAGTACTTC	CAIMAAGGAKTQYF
TRBV29-1	TRBJ2-7	many	.	TGCAGCGTTGAGGTCAGTGGAGCCCCCGGGCCCTACGAGCAGTACTTC	CSVEVSGAPGPYEQYF
TRBV21-1	TRBJ2-1	many	.	TGTGCCAGCAGCAAAGTATGGGCTAGCGGGCCCTACAATGAGCAGTTCTTC	CASSKVWASGPYNEQFF
TRBV7-6	TRBJ2-3	many	.	TGTGCCAGCAGCCCTTACCCCTCAGGGGATACGCAGTATTTT	CASSPYPSGDTQYF
TRBV15	TRBJ2-2	many	TRBD2	TGTGCCACCAGCAGAATAGCGGGAAAGAACACCGGGGAGCTGTTTTTT	CATSRIAGKNTGELFF
TRBV29-1	TRBJ2-1	many	TRBD2	TGCAGCGTTGAAGCCTGGGGACTAGCGGGGTGGAATGAGCAGTTCTTC	CSVEAWGLAGWNEQFF
TRBV7-6	TRBJ2-7	many	.	TGTGCCAGCAGCTCGGCAGGGTCCTACGAGCAGTACTTC	CASSSAGSYEQYF
TRBV10-3	TRBJ2-1	many	TRBD2	TGTGCCACATCCGGGGGGAACAGAAATGAGCAGTTCTTC	CATSGGNRNEQFF
TRBV18	TRBJ2-2	.	TRBD1	TGTGCCAGCTCACCACGGGGGACAGCGAACACCGGGGAGCTGTTTTTT	CASSPRGTANTGELFF
TRBV10-3	TRBJ2-1	many	.	TGTGCCATCAGTGGCCCGGGGTACGATGAGCAGTTCTTC	CAISGPGYDEQFF
TRBV20-1	TRBJ2-2	many	.	TGCAGTGCTCGACGTAGGGAGGCTGAGGAGCTGTTTTTT	CSARRREAEELFF
TRBV15	TRBJ2-5	many	.	TGTGCCACCAGCGACAGGCCCCTCGGGGAGACCCAGTACTTC	CATSDRPLGETQYF
TRBV20-1	TRBJ1-3	few	.	TGCAGTGCTAGAGAGACACACGCAGGCGGAAACACCATATATTTT	CSARETHAGGNTIYF
TRBV5-6	TRBJ2-7	many	TRBD1	TGTGCCAGCAGCTCGGGACAGGGGAACTACGAGCAGTACTTC	CASSSGQGNYEQYF
TRBV20-1	TRBJ2-5	many	.	TGCAGTGCAAAGGGGCAGGGGGGGACCCAGTACTTC	CSAKGQGGTQYF
TRBV28	TRBJ2-7	many	TRBD2	TGTGCCAGCAGTTTGCCTACTAGCGGGATCTACGAGCAGTACTTC	CASSLPTSGIYEQYF
TRBV19	TRBJ1-1	.	TRBD1	TGTGCCAGTAGTAAGGGACAGGGGGCGGTCACTGAAGCTTTCTTT	CASSKGQGAVTEAFF
TRBV7-2	TRBJ2-3	many	TRBD2	TGTGCCAGCAGCCTTACTAGCGGAGGGGCCTCAGATACGCAGTATTTT	CASSLTSGGASDTQYF
TRBV3-1	TRBJ2-7	few	TRBD2	TGTGCCAGCAGCCAACCGACGATAGCGGGGGGATCTTTCGACGAGCAGTACTTC	CASSQPTIAGGSFDEQYF
TRBV27	TRBJ2-5	many	.	TGTGCCAGCAGTTCTAGGGGAAGAGAGACCCAGTACTTC	CASSSRGRETQYF
TRBV7-2	TRBJ2-6	many	TRBD1	TGTGCCAGCAGCCTCGGGACAGGGGGGTCTGGGGCCAACGTCCTGACTTTC	CASSLGTGGSGANVLTF
TRBV20-1	TRBJ2-7	many	.	TGCAGTCTTTTGGGGACCTACGAGCAGTACTTC	CSLLGTYEQYF
TRBV3-1	TRBJ2-7	many	.	TGTGCCAGCAGCCAGGGGGGCTACGAGCAGTACTTC	CASSQGGYEQYF
TRBV21-1	TRBJ1-6	few	.	TGTGCCAGCAGCACGCACAGGGTGACCGATTCACCCCTCCACTTT	CASSTHRVTDSPLHF
TRBV25-1	TRBJ2-7	.	.	TGTGCCAGCAGTGAATCGCGTGGGTTCTACGAGCAGTACTTC	CASSESRGFYEQYF
TRBV18	TRBJ2-7	many	.	TGTGCCAGCTCACCCGAACTCGGCTACGAGCAGTACTTC	CASSPELGYEQYF
TRBV7-9	TRBJ2-1	many	.	TGTGCCACAATGCAGAGTAACTACTACAATGAGCAGTTCTTC	CATMQSNYYNEQFF
TRBV10-3	TRBJ1-1	many	.	TGTGCCATCAGAGCAGAGGACACTGAAGCTTTCTTT	CAIRAEDTEAFF
TRBV27	TRBJ2-1	many	TRBD1	TGTGCCAGCAGTCCGAGACAGGGGTCCTATTACAATGAGCAGTTCTTC	CASSPRQGSYYNEQFF
TRBV12-3/TRBV12-4	TRBJ2-3	many	TRBD2	TGTGCCAGCAGTTTAATGGCTAGCGGGGGCCCAGATACGCAGTATTTT	CASSLMASGGPDTQYF